The 32 T cell receptor beta chains below were found in one sample sequenced in a study of a mutant IDH1 vaccine in newly diagnosed glioma. These receptors' targets are unknown. Stated time point: week 11, during vaccination. Alongside topical imiquimod, each dose of vaccine comprised 300 ug of mutant IDH1 20-mer peptide. Method: immunoSEQ multiplex PCR; TCRdb's copy keeps in-frame clones and lacks some. The top ten hold 5.5% of the sample, which has some 130,000 clones, roughly 77% seen once. The input for sequencing was PBMCs, taken from a glioma patient whose treatment included an IDH1 peptide vaccine. The source is a man aged 35 to 55 with glioma.

The chain couples TRBV18 to TRBJ1-5, with a weak D call TRBD1 (6 bases). From germline, CDR1 is KGHSH and CDR2 LQKENI. There are 14 residues in the CDR3. V was shortened by 4 bases and J by 7 bases, with 14 bases between the two germline ends. The CDR3 region is CASSQSGEEQPQHF. CDR3 DNA: TGTGCCAGCTCACAGTCAGGGGAAGAGCAGCCCCAGCATTTT.

This clone was counted only a few times. This chain uses TRBV29-1 with TRBJ1-1; a weak D match, TRBD1 (5 bases). V gave up 6 bases and J gave up 5 bases, with 13 bases separating them. The germline CDR1 and CDR2 sequences are SQVTM and ANQGSEA. This CDR3 comprises 12 residues. The CDR3, as DNA: TGCAGCGTCCTCAGGGAGGGGACTGAAGCTTTCTTT. Encoded protein: CSVLREGTEAFF.

About this clone: The junction differs from germline at one of its ends, possibly a read error. CDR3 amino acids: CASSQDHHPGYKQYF. DNA for the CDR3: TGCGCCAGCAGCCAAGACCACCACCCGGGCTACAAGCAGTACTTC. The chain is built from TRBV4-3 and TRBJ2-7; D not certain. In germline, CDR1 is LGHNA, CDR2 YSLEER. The CDR3 is 15 residues long.

The chain couples TRBV5-6 to TRBJ2-4; TRBD1 matches 7 bases. The V gene end was trimmed by 4 bases and the J gene end by 5 bases; junction bases not matched to a gene: 6. CDR1 and CDR2 (germline): SGHDT, YYEEEE. The CDR3 is 14 residues long. CDR3 bases: TGTGCCAGCAGCCCACCGGGACAGCAAAACATTCAGTACTTC. Translating it yields CASSPPGQQNIQYF.

The rearrangement links TRBV30 to TRBJ2-3, with TRBD2 matching 8 bases. The CDR3 totals 14 residues. The germline gives CDR1 GTSNPN, CDR2 SVGIG (reference sequence). V dropped 0 bases and J dropped 1; count of bases not matched to a gene: 0. The CDR3 loop reads CAWSVAGGTDTQYF. The DNA for the CDR3 is TGTGCCTGGAGTGTAGCGGGGGGCACAGATACGCAGTATTTT.

The chain uses TRBV9 and TRBJ2-3; tentative D call: TRBD1 (5 bases). Germline loops: CDR1 SGDLS, CDR2 YYNGEE. This CDR3 region has 15 residues. The V gene lost 1 base and the J gene lost 0 bases, with 9 bases spanning the gap. The CDR3 bases are TGTGCCAGCAGCGTACTGGACACAAGCACAGATACGCAGTATTTT. It yields the protein CASSVLDTSTDTQYF.

This chain's CDR3 is CSVAQGSSYGYTF. As DNA, the CDR3 is TGCAGCGTGGCACAGGGGTCTTCCTATGGCTACACCTTC. The chain is built from TRBV29-1 and TRBJ1-2; TRBD1 matches at 7 bases. V lost 6 bases, J lost 4 bases, and 8 bases stayed unmatched. CDR1 is SQVTM, CDR2 ANQGSEA, per germline. The length of the CDR3 is 13 residues.

For this clone: Additional DNA sequences in this sample encode the identical CDR3. The genes are TRBV7-2 and TRBJ2-5; D unclear. The length of the CDR3 is 11 residues. Trimming took 5 bases from V and 5 from J, leaving 6 bases between them. Per the germline V gene, CDR1 is SGHTA and CDR2 is FQGNSA. The CDR3 DNA reads TGTGCCAGCAGCCTCAGTGAGACCCAGTACTTC. This codes for CASSLSETQYF.

The genes are TRBV6-1 and TRBJ1-5, with unresolved D. Germline V lookup: CDR1 MNHNS, CDR2 SASEGT. With 8 bases removed from V and 9 bases from J, the gap between germline ends came to 11 bases. This CDR3 has 11 residues. The CDR3 DNA follows: TGTGCCAGCCGCCTTGCGGGGCCCCAGCATTTT. It specifies CASRLAGPQHF.

V is TRBV5-5 and J is TRBJ1-1, with TRBD1 identical over 8 bases. The germline V gene has CDR1 SGHKS and CDR2 YYEKEE (reference sequence). After removal of 4 bases from V and 0 bases from J, the junction contained 2 bases not matched to a gene. This CDR3 contains 14 residues. As DNA, the CDR3 is TGTGCCAGCAGCGCGGGACAGGTGAACACTGAAGCTTTCTTT. Translated: CASSAGQVNTEAFF.

This sequence joins TRBV30 and TRBJ1-2; maybe TRBD1 (5 bases). This CDR3 comprises 13 residues. Trimming pared 0 bases from V and 3 bases from J, leaving 8 bases between. The V gene's germline CDR1 is GTSNPN and CDR2 SVGIG (reference sequence). The DNA for the CDR3 is TGTGCCTGGAGTGTGGGGGGTGACTATGGCTACACCTTC. Protein: CAWSVGGDYGYTF.

The gene calls are TRBV4-3 and TRBJ2-3; D tentatively reads TRBD1 or TRBD2 (6 bases each). Germline V gene sequence: CDR1 LGHNA, CDR2 YSLEER. The V end was cut by 3 bases, the J end by 3 bases, with 19 bases between. The CDR3 contains 17 residues. The CDR3 nucleotides read TGCGCCAGCAGCCAGTTGTCGGGGGCTAGTGGAACAGATACGCAGTATTTT. It codes for CASSQLSGASGTDTQYF.

The chain carries TRBV7-2 and TRBJ2-2; D remains unclear. Trimming took 4 bases from V and 1 from J, leaving 7 bases between them. Germline assignment: CDR1 SGHTA and CDR2 FQGNSA. The length of the CDR3 is 14 residues. This CDR3 is CASSSVQNTGELFF. The CDR3 DNA follows: TGTGCCAGCAGCTCGGTCCAGAACACCGGGGAGCTGTTTTTT.

This chain connects TRBV5-6 to TRBJ2-5; D may be TRBD2 (6 bases). This CDR3 has 14 residues. Germline assignment: CDR1 SGHDT and CDR2 YYEEEE. The V and J ends lost 0 bases and 4 bases respectively, with 10 bases between them. CDR3 coding DNA: TGTGCCAGCAGCTTGGCGGGAGATGCAGAGACCCAGTACTTC. Translated, it gives CASSLAGDAETQYF.

There are a few counts of this clone. The identical CDR3 is also encoded by other nucleotide sequences in the sample. This chain links TRBV6-5 with TRBJ1-1; maybe TRBD1 (5 bases). Germline V gene sequence: CDR1 MNHEY, CDR2 SVGAGI. This CDR3 region has 15 residues. V lost 2 bases and J lost 1, with 11 bases in between. The CDR3 region has the DNA TGTGCCAGCAGTTACAACAGACAGTCGAACACTGAAGCTTTCTTT. It codes for CASSYNRQSNTEAFF.

This chain uses TRBV11-2 with TRBJ1-1; 7 bases line up with TRBD1. Trimming removed 1 base from V and 5 bases from J; junction bases left unmatched: 4. This CDR3 is built from 14 residues. Germline CDR1 and CDR2: SGHAT and FQNNGV. The CDR3 reads CASSLAQGWTEAFF. DNA for the CDR3: TGTGCCAGCAGCTTAGCACAGGGGTGGACTGAAGCTTTCTTT.

V and J are TRBV5-4 and TRBJ1-1; 12 bases match TRBD1. Germline loops: CDR1 SGHNT, CDR2 YYREEE (reference sequence). The CDR3 covers 16 residues. Trimming took 4 bases from V and 4 from J; bases not matched to a gene: 8. The chain's CDR3 is CASSTGTGGLGTEAFF. The CDR3 nucleotides are TGTGCCAGCAGCACCGGGACAGGGGGCTTGGGCACTGAAGCTTTCTTT.

The chain links TRBV6-5 to TRBJ2-1; TRBD2 agrees at 7 bases. V was clipped by 6 bases and J by 0 bases; unmatched bases: 2. The germline V gene encodes CDR1 MNHEY and CDR2 SVGAGI. This CDR3 is built from 14 residues. The CDR3 loop is CASRWGGSYNEQFF. The CDR3 DNA is TGTGCCAGCAGGTGGGGGGGCTCCTACAATGAGCAGTTCTTC.

The rearrangement links TRBV7-2 to TRBJ2-3, with 9 nucleotides matching TRBD2. CDR3 length: 17 amino acids. With V trimmed by 1 base and J by 6 bases, 11 bases remained unmatched. Germline values: CDR1 SGHTA, CDR2 FQGNSA. DNA of the CDR3: TGTGCCAGCAGCTTAGGCGGGGGGGGTCCTAAGTTTGATACGCAGTATTTT. As protein: CASSLGGGGPKFDTQYF.

The chain links TRBV30 to TRBJ2-1, with TRBD1 as a possible D gene (6 bases). V dropped 0 bases and J dropped 4 bases, with 13 bases sitting between them. This CDR3 region has 15 residues. CDR1 is GTSNPN and CDR2 is SVGIG in the germline V gene (reference sequence). CDR3 protein: CAWSVGLRGYNEQFF. The CDR3, as DNA: TGTGCCTGGAGTGTCGGGCTCAGGGGTTACAATGAGCAGTTCTTC.

This clone was seen a few times. The chain carries TRBV6-4 and TRBJ2-1; D not certain. Trimming took 2 bases from V and 9 from J, leaving 11 bases between them. Germline CDR1 is MRHNA and CDR2 is SNTAGT. The CDR3 is 13 residues long. CDR3 sequence reads: CASSDERGFEQFF. The DNA for the CDR3 is TGTGCCAGCAGTGACGAACGTGGTTTTGAGCAGTTCTTC.

The chain recombines TRBV11-1 with TRBJ2-4, with 9 bases lining up with TRBD2. CDR3 length: 15 residues. Germline trimming cut 5 bases from V and 1 base from J; bases unmatched to any gene: 3. Germline V gives CDR1 SGHAT, CDR2 FQDESV (reference sequence). The CDR3 DNA reads TGTGCCAGCAGCACCGGACTAGCGGCCAAAAACATTCAGTACTTC. This encodes CASSTGLAAKNIQYF.

The chain is built from TRBV27 and TRBJ2-1, with D tentatively TRBD1 or TRBD2 (5 bases each). The CDR3 contains 15 residues. Germline assignment: CDR1 MNHEY and CDR2 SMNVEV (reference sequence). Trimming stripped 5 bases from V and 2 bases from J, with 13 bases between. The CDR3 reads CASSLRDGAYNEQFF. CDR3 DNA: TGTGCCAGCAGTCTCCGGGACGGGGCCTACAATGAGCAGTTCTTC.

Written as DNA, the CDR3 is TGTGCCAGCAGCTTAAGACGACAGGGTGCTCGGAATGAGCAGTTCTTC. Translated: CASSLRRQGARNEQFF. The gene calls are TRBV13 and TRBJ2-1; 7 nucleotides align to TRBD1. The CDR3 is 16 residues long. V shed 2 bases and J 7 bases; nucleotides not matched to a gene: 11. Germline V gives CDR1 PRHDT, CDR2 FYEKMQ (reference sequence).

The rearrangement uses TRBV4-1 and TRBJ1-3, with 7 bases matching TRBD1. The CDR3 loop spans 14 amino acids. CDR1 is MGHRA and CDR2 is YSYEKL in the germline V gene. The ends lost 4 bases at V and 7 bases at J; junction bases unmatched: 7. The CDR3 region is CASSRQDRLNTIYF. For the CDR3, the DNA is TGCGCCAGCAGCCGACAGGACAGGCTGAACACCATATATTTT.

The V gene is TRBV29-1, the J gene TRBJ2-5; no definite D call. Germline CDR1 and CDR2: SQVTM and ANQGSEA. The V gene lost 4 bases and the J gene lost 5 bases, with 11 bases spanning the gap. This CDR3 contains 12 residues. This CDR3 reads CSVALKRETQYF. Written as DNA, the CDR3 is TGCAGCGTTGCGCTCAAGAGGGAGACCCAGTACTTC.

CDR3 amino acids: CASSSTTGFHQPQHF. CDR3 nucleotides: TGTGCCAGCAGTTCCACGACAGGTTTTCATCAGCCCCAGCATTTT. The chain employs TRBV6-1 and TRBJ1-5, with TRBD1 as a possible D gene (6 bases). CDR3 size: 15 residues. Germline loops: CDR1 MNHNS, CDR2 SASEGT. The V and J ends lost 5 bases and 5 bases respectively, with 16 bases between them.

CDR3 in amino acids: CASSLGGFPAQETQYF. Written as DNA, the CDR3 is TGCGCCAGCAGCCTAGGGGGTTTTCCAGCCCAAGAGACCCAGTACTTC. This chain connects TRBV5-1 to TRBJ2-5; D is perhaps TRBD1 (6 bases). Trimming cost V 4 bases and J 1 base, with 17 bases left between them. The CDR3 runs 16 residues. CDR1 is SGHRS and CDR2 is YFSETQ in the germline V gene.

The sample holds one count of this clone. CDR3 in amino acids: CASSFLGLAGYPDTQYF. The CDR3 DNA follows: TGTGCCAGTAGTTTCCTGGGACTAGCGGGATATCCAGATACGCAGTATTTT. The gene calls are TRBV19 and TRBJ2-3; TRBD2 aligns across 13 bases. V shed 5 bases, J shed 4 bases, and the junction held 9 bases outside the gene matches. The CDR3 runs to 17 residues. Germline values: CDR1 LNHDA, CDR2 SQIVND (reference sequence).

The V call is TRBV6-5, the J call TRBJ1-4; the D gene is possibly TRBD1 (5 bases). The V and J ends lost 0 bases and 7 bases respectively, with 9 bases between them. From germline, CDR1 is MNHEY and CDR2 SVGAGI. This CDR3 comprises 14 residues. The chain's CDR3 is CASSYSGGTEKLFF. The CDR3 DNA reads as TGTGCCAGCAGTTACTCCGGGGGGACTGAAAAACTGTTTTTT.

The chain combines TRBV4-1 with TRBJ1-2; D is uncertain. Trimming removed 1 base at V and 8 bases at J, with 17 bases between. CDR1 is MGHRA and CDR2 is YSYEKL in the germline V gene. The CDR3 consists of 15 residues. In nucleotides, the CDR3 is TGCGCCAGCAGCCAAGGTATCCCTGGGATCGGAGGCTACACCTTC. Translating gives CASSQGIPGIGGYTF.

The chain carries TRBV6-1 and TRBJ2-3; 7 bases align to TRBD1. V dropped 4 bases and J dropped 3; count of bases not matched to a gene: 7. The germline V gene encodes CDR1 MNHNS and CDR2 SASEGT. The CDR3 has 15 amino acids. In nucleotides, the CDR3 is TGTGCCAGCAGTGGGACCGGGACAGAAACAGATACGCAGTATTTT. As protein: CASSGTGTETDTQYF.